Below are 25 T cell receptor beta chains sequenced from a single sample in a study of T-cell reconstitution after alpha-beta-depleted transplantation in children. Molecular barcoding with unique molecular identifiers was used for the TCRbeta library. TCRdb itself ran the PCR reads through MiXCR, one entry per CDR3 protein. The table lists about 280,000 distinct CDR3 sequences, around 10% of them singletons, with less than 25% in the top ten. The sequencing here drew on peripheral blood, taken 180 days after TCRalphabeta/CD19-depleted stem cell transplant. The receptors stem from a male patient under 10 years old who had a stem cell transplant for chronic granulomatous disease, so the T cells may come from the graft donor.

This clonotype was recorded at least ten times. The CDR3 nucleotides read TGCAGTGCTAGAGGGACTTCGGTGACAGAGACCCAGTACTTC. Translation gives CSARGTSVTETQYF. The genes are TRBV20-1 and TRBJ2-5, with D possibly being TRBD2 (5 bases). CDR3 length equals 14 residues. The germline V and J ends were trimmed by 1 base and 4 bases, with 13 bases remaining between them. Germline lookup yields CDR1 DFQATT and CDR2 SNEGSKA (reference sequence).

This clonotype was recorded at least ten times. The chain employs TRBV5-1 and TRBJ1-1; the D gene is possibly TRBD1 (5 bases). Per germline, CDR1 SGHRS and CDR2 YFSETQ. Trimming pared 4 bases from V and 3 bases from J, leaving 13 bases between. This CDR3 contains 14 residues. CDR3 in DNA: TGCGCCAGCAGCGAACGGGGGTGGGACACTGAAGCTTTCTTT. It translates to CASSERGWDTEAFF.

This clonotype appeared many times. The CDR3 coding sequence is TGTGCCAGCAGCTCCCGCACCGATGGGGGCTACGAGCAGTACTTC. Its translation: CASSSRTDGGYEQYF. The chain recombines TRBV7-9 with TRBJ2-7; D is perhaps TRBD1 or TRBD2 (5 bases each). V lost 4 bases, J lost 3 bases, and 16 bases lay in between. Germline-derived CDR1 and CDR2 are SEHNR and FQNEAQ (reference sequence). CDR3 size: 15 residues.

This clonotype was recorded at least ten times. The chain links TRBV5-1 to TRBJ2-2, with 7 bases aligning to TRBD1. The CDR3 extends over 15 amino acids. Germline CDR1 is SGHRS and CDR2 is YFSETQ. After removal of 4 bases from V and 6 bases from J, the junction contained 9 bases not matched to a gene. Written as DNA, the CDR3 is TGCGCCAGCAGCCCAGCAAGGACAGGCTCCGGGGAGCTGTTTTTT. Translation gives CASSPARTGSGELFF.

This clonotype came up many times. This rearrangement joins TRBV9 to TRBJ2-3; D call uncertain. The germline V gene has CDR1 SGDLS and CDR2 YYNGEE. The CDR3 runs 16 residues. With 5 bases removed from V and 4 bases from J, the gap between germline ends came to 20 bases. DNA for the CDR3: TGTGCCAGCAGTCCCCCAGGTAGGACGGGCGCAGATACGCAGTATTTT. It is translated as CASSPPGRTGADTQYF.

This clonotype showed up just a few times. CDR3 residues: CSASPGAGGFNEQFF. The CDR3 DNA sequence: TGCAGTGCTAGCCCGGGAGCGGGGGGCTTCAATGAGCAGTTCTTC. The chain employs TRBV20-1 and TRBJ2-1; 9 bases agree with TRBD2. The CDR3 contains 15 residues. CDR1 and CDR2 (germline): DFQATT, SNEGSKA (reference sequence). V was pared by 3 bases and J by 6 bases, with 9 bases of the junction left unmatched.

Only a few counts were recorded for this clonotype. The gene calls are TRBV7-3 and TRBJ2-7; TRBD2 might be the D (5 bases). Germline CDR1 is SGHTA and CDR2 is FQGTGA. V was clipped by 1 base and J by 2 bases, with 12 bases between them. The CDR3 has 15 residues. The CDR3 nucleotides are TGTGCCAGCAGCTTAATGATAGCGAGCACCTACGAGCAGTACTTC. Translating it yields CASSLMIASTYEQYF.

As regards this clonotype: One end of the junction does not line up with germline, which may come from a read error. The CDR3 nucleotides are TGCTGTGCTAGAGATTGGACTGGACTAGCGGGAGTTCGGGACTCCTACGAGCAGTACTTC. This translates into CCARDWTGLAGVRDSYEQYF. The V call is TRBV20-1, the J call TRBJ2-7; 13 nucleotides match TRBD2. Germline loops: CDR1 DFQATT, CDR2 SNEGSKA (reference sequence). This CDR3 has 20 residues.

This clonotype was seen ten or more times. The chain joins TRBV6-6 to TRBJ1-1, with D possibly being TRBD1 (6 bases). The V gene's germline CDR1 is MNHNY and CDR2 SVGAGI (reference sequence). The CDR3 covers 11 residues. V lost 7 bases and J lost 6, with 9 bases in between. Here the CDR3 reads CASMGAAEAFF. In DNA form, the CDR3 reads TGTGCCAGCATGGGGGCCGCTGAAGCTTTCTTT.

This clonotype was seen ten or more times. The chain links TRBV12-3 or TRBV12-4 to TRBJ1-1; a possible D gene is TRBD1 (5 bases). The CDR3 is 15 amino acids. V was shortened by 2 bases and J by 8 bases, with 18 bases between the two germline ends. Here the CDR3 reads CASSLFLGPAGEAFF. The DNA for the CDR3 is TGTGCCAGCAGTTTATTTTTGGGGCCCGCGGGGGAAGCTTTCTTT.

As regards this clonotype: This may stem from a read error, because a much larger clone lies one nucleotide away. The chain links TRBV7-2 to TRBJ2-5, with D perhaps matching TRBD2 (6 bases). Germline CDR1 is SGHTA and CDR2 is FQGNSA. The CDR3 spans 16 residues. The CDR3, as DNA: TGTGCCAGCAGCTTAGTCCTAACTAGCAGCCAAGGGACCCAGTACTTC. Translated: CASSLVLTSSQGTQYF.

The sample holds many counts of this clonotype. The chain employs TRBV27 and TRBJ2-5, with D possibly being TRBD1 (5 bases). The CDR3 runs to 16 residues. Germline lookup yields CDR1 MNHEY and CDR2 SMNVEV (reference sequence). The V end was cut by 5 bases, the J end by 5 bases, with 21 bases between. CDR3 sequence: CASSPYGRALWETQYF. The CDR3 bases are TGTGCCAGCAGTCCTTATGGCAGGGCCTTATGGGAGACCCAGTACTTC.

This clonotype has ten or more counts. This chain's CDR3 is CASTGPVEQFF. Written as DNA, the CDR3 is TGTGCCAGCACCGGCCCCGTTGAGCAGTTCTTC. The rearrangement uses TRBV6-5 and TRBJ2-1, with no clear D. The V gene's germline CDR1 is MNHEY and CDR2 SVGAGI. This CDR3 has 11 residues. Trimming stripped 7 bases from V and 9 bases from J, with 10 bases between.

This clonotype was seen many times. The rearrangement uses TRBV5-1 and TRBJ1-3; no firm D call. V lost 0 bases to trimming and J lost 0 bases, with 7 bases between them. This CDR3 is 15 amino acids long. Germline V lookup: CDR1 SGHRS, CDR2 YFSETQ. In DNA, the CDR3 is TGCGCCAGCAGCTTGGGAGATGCCTCTGGAAACACCATATATTTT. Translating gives CASSLGDASGNTIYF.

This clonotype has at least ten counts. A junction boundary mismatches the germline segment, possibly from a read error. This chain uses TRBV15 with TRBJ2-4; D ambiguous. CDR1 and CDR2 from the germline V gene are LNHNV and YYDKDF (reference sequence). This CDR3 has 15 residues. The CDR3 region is CATSRDGTTDGRVGF. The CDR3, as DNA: TGTGCCACCAGCAGAGACGGCACGACGGACGGACGGGTTGGCTTC.

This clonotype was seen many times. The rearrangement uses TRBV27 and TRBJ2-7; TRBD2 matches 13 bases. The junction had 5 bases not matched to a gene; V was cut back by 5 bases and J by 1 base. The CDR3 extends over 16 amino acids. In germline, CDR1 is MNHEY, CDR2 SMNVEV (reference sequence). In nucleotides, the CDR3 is TGTGCCAGCAGTCCAGGACTAGCGGGAGTATCCTACGAGCAGTACTTC. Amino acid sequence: CASSPGLAGVSYEQYF.

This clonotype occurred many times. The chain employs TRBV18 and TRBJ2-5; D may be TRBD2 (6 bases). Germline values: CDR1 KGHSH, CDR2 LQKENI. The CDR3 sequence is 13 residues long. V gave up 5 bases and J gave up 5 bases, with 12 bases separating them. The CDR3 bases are TGTGCCAGCTCAGCGGGACGATGGGAGACCCAGTACTTC. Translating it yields CASSAGRWETQYF. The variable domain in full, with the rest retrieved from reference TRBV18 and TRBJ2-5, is NAGVMQNPRHLVRRRGQEARLRCSPMKGHSHVYWYRQLPEEGLKFMVYLQKENIIDESGMPKERFSAEFPKEGPSILRIQQVVRGDSAAYFCASSAGRWETQYFGPGTRLLVL.

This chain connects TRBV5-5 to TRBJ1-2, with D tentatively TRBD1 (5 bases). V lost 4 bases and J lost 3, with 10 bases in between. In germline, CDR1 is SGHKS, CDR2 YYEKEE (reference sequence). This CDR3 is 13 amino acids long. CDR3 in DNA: TGTGCCAGCAGCCCGGGACGGGACTATGGCTACACCTTC. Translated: CASSPGRDYGYTF. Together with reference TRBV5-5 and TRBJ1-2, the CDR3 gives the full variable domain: DAGVTQSPTHLIKTRGQQVTLRCSPISGHKSVSWYQQVLGQGPQFIFQYYEKEERGRGNFPDRFSARQFPNYSSELNVNALLLGDSALYLCASSPGRDYGYTFGSGTRLTVV.

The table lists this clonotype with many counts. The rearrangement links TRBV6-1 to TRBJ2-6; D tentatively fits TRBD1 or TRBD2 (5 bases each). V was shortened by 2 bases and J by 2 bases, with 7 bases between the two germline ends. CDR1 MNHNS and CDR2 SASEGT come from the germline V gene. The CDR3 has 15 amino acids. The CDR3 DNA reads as TGTGCCAGCAGTGAACAGGGAGCTGGGGCCAACGTCCTGACTTTC. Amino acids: CASSEQGAGANVLTF.

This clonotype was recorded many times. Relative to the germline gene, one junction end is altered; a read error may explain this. The CDR3: CSASEGSGGLIEAQYF. CDR3 bases: TGCAGTGCTAGCGAAGGGAGCGGTGGGCTAATAGAGGCCCAGTACTTC. V usage is TRBV20-1 and J usage is TRBJ2-5, with D perhaps matching TRBD2 (5 bases). The CDR3 loop spans 16 amino acids. Germline V lookup: CDR1 DFQATT, CDR2 SNEGSKA (reference sequence).

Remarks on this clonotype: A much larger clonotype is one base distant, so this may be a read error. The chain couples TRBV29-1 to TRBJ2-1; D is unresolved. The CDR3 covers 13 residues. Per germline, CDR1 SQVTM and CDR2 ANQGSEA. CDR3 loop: CRVIPRFLDEQFF. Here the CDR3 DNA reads TGCAGAGTCATTCCCCGGTTTCTGGATGAGCAGTTCTTC.

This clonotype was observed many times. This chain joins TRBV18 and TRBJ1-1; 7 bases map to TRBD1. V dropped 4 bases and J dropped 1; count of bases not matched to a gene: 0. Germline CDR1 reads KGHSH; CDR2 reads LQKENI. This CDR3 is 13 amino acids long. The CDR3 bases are TGTGCCAGCTCACGACAGGGGAACACTGAAGCTTTCTTT. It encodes CASSRQGNTEAFF.

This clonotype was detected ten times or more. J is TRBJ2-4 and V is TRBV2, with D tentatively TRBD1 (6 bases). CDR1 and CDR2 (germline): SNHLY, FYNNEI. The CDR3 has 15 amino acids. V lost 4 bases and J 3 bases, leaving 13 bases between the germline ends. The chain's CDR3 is CASSGYRVVKNIQYF. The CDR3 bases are TGTGCCAGCAGTGGGTACAGGGTGGTCAAAAACATTCAGTACTTC.

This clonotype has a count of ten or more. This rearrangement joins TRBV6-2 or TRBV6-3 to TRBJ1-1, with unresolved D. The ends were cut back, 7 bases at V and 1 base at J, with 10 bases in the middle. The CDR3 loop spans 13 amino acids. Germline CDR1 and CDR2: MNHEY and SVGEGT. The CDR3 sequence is CASNNGGNTEAFF. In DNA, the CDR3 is TGTGCCAGCAACAACGGAGGGAACACTGAAGCTTTCTTT.

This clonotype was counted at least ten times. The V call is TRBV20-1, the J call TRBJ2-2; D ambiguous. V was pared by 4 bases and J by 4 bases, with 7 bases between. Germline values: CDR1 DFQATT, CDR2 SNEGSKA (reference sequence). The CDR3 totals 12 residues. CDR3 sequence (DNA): TGCAGTGCTATAAAGGGCACCGGGGAGCTGTTTTTT. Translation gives CSAIKGTGELFF.